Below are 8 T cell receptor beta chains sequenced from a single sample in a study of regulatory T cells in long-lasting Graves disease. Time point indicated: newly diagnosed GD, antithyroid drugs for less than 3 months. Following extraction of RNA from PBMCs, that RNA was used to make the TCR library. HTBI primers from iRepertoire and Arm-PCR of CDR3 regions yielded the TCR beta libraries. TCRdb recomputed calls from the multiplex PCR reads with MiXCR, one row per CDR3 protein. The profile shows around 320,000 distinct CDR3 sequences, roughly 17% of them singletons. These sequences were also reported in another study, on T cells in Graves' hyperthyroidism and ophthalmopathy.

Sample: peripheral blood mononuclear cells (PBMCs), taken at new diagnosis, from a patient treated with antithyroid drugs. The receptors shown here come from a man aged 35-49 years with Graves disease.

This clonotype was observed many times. The CDR3 here is CASSLEGRLGNEQFF. DNA of the CDR3: TGTGCCAGCAGCTTAGAGGGACGGCTTGGCAATGAGCAGTTCTTC. The chain combines TRBV7-2 with TRBJ2-1; TRBD1 or TRBD2 may be the D gene (5 bases each). Germline V gene lookup returns CDR1 SGHTA and CDR2 FQGNSA. V was shortened by 1 base and J by 6 bases, with 13 bases between the two germline ends. The CDR3 spans 15 residues.

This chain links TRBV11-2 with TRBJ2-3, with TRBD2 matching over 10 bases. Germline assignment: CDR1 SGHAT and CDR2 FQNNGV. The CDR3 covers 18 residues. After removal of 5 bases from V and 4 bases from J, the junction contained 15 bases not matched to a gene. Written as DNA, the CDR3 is TGTGCCAGCAGCCAGACCCAGCGGGGGGGAAAATACGCAGATACGCAGTATTTT. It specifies CASSQTQRGGKYADTQYF.

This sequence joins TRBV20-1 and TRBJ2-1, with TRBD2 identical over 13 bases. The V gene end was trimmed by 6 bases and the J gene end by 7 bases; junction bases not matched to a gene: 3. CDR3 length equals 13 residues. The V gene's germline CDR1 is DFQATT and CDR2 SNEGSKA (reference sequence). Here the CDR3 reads CSAGTSGMNEQFF. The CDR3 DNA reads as TGCAGTGCCGGGACTAGCGGGATGAATGAGCAGTTCTTC.

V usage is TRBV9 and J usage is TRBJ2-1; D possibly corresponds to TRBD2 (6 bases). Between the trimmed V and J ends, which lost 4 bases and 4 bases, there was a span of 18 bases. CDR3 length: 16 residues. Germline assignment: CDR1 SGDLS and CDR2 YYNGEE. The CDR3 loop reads CASSLTGTSRYNEQFF. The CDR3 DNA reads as TGTGCCAGCAGCCTTACCGGGACTTCCAGATACAATGAGCAGTTCTTC.

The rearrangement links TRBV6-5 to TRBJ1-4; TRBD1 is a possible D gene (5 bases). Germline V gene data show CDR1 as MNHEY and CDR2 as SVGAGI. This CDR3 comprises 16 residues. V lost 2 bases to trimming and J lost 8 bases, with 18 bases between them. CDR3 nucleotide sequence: TGTGCCAGCAGTTACCCTCCGTCGACAGTCTACGAAAAACTGTTTTTT. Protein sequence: CASSYPPSTVYEKLFF.

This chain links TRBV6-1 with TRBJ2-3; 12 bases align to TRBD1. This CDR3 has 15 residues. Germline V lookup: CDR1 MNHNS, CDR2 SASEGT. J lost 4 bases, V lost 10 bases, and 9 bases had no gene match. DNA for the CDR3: TGTGCCATAACCACCGGGACAGGGGGCCCAGATACGCAGTATTTT. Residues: CAITTGTGGPDTQYF.

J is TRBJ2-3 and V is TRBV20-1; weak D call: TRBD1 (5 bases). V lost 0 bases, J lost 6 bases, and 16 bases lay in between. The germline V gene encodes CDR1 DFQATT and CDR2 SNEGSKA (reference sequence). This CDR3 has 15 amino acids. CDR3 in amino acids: CSARDPRQGRDTQYF. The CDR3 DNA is TGCAGTGCTAGAGATCCAAGGCAGGGTAGGGATACGCAGTATTTT.

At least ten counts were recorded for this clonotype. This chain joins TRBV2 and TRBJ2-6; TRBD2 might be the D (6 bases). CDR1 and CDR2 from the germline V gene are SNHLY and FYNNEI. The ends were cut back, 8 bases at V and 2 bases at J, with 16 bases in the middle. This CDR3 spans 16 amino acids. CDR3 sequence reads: CASGGTWTTGANVLTF. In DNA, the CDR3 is TGTGCCAGCGGAGGGACGTGGACAACTGGGGCCAACGTCCTGACTTTC.